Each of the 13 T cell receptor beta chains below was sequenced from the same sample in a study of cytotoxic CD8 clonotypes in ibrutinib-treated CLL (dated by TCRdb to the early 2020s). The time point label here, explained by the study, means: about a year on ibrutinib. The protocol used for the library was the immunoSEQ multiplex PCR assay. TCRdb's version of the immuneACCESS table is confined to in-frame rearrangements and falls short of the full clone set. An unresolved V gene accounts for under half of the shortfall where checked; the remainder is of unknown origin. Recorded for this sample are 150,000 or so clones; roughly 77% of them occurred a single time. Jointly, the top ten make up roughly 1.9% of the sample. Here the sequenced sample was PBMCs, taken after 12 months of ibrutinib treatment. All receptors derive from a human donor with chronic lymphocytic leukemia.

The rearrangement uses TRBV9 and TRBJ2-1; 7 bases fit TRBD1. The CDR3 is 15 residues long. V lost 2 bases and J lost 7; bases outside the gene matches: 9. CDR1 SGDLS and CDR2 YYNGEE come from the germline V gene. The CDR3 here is CASSVAQAGGNEQFF. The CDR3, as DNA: TGTGCCAGCAGCGTCGCCCAGGCAGGGGGAAATGAGCAGTTCTTC.

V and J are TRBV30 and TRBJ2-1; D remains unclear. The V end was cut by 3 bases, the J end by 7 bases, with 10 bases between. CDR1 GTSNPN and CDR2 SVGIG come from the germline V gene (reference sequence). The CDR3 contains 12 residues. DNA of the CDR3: TGTGCCTGGAGCCTCCGGCAAAATGAGCAGTTCTTC. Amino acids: CAWSLRQNEQFF.

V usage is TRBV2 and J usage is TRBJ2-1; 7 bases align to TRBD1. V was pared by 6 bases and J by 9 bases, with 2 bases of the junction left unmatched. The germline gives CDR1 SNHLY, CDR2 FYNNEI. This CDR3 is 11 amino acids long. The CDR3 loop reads CASRYRGEQFF. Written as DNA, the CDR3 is TGTGCCAGCAGGTACAGGGGTGAGCAGTTCTTC.

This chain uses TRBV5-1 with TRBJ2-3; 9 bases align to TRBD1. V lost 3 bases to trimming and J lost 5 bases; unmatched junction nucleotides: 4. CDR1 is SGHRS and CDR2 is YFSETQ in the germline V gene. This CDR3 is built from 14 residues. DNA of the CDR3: TGCGCCAGCAGCTGGGACAGGGAGATAGATACGCAGTATTTT. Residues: CASSWDREIDTQYF.

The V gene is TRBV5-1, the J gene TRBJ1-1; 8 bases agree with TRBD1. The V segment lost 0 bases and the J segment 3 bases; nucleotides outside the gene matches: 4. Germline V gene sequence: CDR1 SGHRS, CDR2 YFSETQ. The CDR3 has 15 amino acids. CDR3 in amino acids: CASSLGTGWDTEAFF. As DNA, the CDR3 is TGCGCCAGCAGCTTGGGGACAGGGTGGGACACTGAAGCTTTCTTT.

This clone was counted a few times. The CDR3 loop reads CASSMRTGFYGYTF. Here the CDR3 DNA reads TGTGCCAGCAGCATGCGGACAGGGTTCTATGGCTACACCTTC. The chain joins TRBV5-4 to TRBJ1-2, with 8 positions matching TRBD1. Germline lookup yields CDR1 SGHNT and CDR2 YYREEE (reference sequence). J lost 4 bases, V lost 4 bases, and 6 bases had no gene match. The CDR3 runs 14 residues.

CDR3: CASSFPGQSSGNTIYF. For the CDR3, the DNA is TGTGCCAGCAGCTTCCCGGGACAGAGCTCTGGAAACACCATATATTTT. The V gene is TRBV7-2, the J gene TRBJ1-3; 7 bases are a match to TRBD1. With 3 bases clipped from V and 0 bases from J, the junction kept 5 bases outside the gene matches. The CDR3 is made up of 16 amino acids. CDR1 is SGHTA, CDR2 FQGNSA, per germline.

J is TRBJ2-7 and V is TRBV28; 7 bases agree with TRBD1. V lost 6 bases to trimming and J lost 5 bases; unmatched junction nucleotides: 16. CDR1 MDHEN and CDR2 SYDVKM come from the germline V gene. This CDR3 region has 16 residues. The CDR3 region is CASSLRFRGQRNEQYF. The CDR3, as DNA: TGTGCCAGCAGCCTAAGGTTCCGGGGACAGAGAAACGAGCAGTACTTC.

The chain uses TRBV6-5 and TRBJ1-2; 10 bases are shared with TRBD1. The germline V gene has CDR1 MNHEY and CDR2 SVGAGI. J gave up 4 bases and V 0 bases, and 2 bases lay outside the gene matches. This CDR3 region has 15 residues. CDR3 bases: TGTGCCAGCAGTTACTCGACAGGGGGCGGCTATGGCTACACCTTC. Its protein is CASSYSTGGGYGYTF.

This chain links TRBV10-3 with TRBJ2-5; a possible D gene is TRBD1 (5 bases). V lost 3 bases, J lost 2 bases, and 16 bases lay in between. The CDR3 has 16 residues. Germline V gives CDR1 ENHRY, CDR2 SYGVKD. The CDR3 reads CAISDLVSAGQETQYF. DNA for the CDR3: TGTGCCATCAGTGATCTGGTTTCTGCAGGGCAAGAGACCCAGTACTTC.

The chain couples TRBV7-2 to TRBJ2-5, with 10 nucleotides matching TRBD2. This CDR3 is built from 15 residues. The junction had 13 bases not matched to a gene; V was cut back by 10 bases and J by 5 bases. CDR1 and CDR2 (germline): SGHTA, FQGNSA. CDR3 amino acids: CATSRAGGPWETQYF. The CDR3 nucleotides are TGTGCCACCTCCCGAGCGGGGGGGCCTTGGGAGACCCAGTACTTC.

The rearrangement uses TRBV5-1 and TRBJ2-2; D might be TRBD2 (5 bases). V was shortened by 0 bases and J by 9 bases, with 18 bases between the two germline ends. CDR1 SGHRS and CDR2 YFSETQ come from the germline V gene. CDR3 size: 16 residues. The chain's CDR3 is CASSLAVTILRRELFF. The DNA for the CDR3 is TGCGCCAGCAGCTTGGCAGTGACTATCCTTCGGAGGGAGCTGTTTTTT. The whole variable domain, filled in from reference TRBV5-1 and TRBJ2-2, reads KAGVTQTPRYLIKTRGQQVTLSCSPISGHRSVSWYQQTPGQGLQFLFEYFSETQRNKGNFPGRFSGRQFSNSRSEMNVSTLELGDSALYLCASSLAVTILRRELFFGEGSRLTVL.

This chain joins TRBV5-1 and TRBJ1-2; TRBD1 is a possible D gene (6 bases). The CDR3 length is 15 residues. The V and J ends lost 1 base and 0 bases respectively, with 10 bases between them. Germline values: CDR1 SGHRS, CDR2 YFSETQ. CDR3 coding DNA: TGCGCCAGCAGCTTGATGGGGGCACCTAACTATGGCTACACCTTC. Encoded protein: CASSLMGAPNYGYTF.